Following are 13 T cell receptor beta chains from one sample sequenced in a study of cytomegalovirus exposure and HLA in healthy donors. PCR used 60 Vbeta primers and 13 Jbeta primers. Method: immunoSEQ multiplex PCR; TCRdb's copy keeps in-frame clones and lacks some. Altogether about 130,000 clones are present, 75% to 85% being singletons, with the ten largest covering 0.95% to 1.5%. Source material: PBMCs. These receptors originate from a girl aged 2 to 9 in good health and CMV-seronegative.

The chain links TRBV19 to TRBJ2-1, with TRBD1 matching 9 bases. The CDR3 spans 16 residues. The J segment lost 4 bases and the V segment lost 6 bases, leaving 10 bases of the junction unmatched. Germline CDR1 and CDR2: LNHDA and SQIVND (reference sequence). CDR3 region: CASSSFRQGVYNEQFF. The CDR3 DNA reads TGTGCCAGTAGCTCATTCCGACAGGGGGTGTACAATGAGCAGTTCTTC.

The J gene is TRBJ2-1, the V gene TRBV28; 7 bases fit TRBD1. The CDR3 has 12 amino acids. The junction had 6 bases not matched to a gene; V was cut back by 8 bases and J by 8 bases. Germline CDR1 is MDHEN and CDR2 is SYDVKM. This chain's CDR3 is CASLRGQDEQFF. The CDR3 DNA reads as TGTGCCAGCTTGAGGGGGCAGGATGAGCAGTTCTTC.

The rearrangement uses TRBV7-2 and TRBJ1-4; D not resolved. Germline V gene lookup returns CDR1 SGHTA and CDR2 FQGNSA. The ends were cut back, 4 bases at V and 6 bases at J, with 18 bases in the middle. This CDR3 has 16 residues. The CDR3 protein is CASSYRFGRLDEKLFF. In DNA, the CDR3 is TGTGCCAGCAGCTACCGCTTTGGGCGTTTGGATGAAAAACTGTTTTTT.

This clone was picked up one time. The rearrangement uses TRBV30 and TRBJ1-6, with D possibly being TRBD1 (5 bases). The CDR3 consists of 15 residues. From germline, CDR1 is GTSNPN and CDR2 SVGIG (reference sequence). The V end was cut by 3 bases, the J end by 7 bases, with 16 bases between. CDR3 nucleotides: TGTGCCTGGAGGCCCCTTTCCGGGGGGAATTCACCCCTCCACTTT. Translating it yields CAWRPLSGGNSPLHF.

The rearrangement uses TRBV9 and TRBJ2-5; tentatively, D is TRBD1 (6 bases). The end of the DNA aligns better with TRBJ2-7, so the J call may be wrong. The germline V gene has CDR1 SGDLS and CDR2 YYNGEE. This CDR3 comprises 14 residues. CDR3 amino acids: CASSEGVANYEQYF. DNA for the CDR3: TGTGCCAGCAGCGAGGGGGTAGCTAACTACGAGCAGTACTTC.

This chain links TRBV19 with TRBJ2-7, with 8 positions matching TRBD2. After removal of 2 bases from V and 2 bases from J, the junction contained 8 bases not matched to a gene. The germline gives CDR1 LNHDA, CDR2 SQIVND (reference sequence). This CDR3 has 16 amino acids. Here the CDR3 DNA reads TGTGCCAGTAGTATATCTAGCGGGTTACCTCCCTACGAGCAGTACTTC. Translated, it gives CASSISSGLPPYEQYF.

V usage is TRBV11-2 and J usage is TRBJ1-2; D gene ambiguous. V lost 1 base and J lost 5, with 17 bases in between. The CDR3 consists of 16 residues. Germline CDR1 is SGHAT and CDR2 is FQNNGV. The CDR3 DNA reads TGTGCCAGCAGCTTAGGGGTCGAACAGCAAGCATATGGCTACACCTTC. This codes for CASSLGVEQQAYGYTF. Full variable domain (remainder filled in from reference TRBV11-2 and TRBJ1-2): EAGVAQSPRYKIIEKRQSVAFWCNPISGHATLYWYQQILGQGPKLLIQFQNNGVVDDSQLPKDRFSAERLKGVDSTLKIQPAKLEDSAVYLCASSLGVEQQAYGYTFGSGTRLTVV.

The CDR3, as DNA: TGTGCCACCAGCAGAGACAGGGGAGAGACCCAGTACTTC. Translation: CATSRDRGETQYF. The chain is built from TRBV15 and TRBJ2-5, with D tentatively TRBD1 (6 bases). The length of the CDR3 is 13 residues. Trimming took 0 bases from V and 4 from J, leaving 6 bases between them. From germline, CDR1 is LNHNV and CDR2 YYDKDF (reference sequence).

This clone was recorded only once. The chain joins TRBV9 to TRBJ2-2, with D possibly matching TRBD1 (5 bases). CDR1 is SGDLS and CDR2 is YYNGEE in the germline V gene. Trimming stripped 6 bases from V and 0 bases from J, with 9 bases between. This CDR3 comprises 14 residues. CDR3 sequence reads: CASTKGTNTGELFF. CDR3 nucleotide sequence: TGTGCCAGCACCAAGGGGACGAACACCGGGGAGCTGTTTTTT.

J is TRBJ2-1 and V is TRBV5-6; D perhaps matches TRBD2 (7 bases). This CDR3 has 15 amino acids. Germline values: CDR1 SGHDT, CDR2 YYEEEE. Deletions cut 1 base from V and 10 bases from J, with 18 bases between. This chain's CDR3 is CASSLRGGRLGEQFF. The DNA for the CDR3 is TGTGCCAGCAGCTTGAGGGGGGGGCGATTGGGGGAGCAGTTCTTC.

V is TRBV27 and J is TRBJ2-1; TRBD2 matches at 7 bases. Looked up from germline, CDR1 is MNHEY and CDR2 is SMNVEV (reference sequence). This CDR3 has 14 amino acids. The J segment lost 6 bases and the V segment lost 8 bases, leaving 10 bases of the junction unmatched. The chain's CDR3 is CASAGLIFLNEQFF. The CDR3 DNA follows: TGTGCCAGCGCGGGACTAATATTTCTCAATGAGCAGTTCTTC.

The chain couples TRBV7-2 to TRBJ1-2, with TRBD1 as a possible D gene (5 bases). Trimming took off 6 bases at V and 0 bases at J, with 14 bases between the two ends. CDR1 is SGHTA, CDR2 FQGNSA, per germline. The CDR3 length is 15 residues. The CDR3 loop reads CASRLYWDSNYGYTF. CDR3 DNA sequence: TGTGCCAGCAGGTTATATTGGGACTCTAACTATGGCTACACCTTC.

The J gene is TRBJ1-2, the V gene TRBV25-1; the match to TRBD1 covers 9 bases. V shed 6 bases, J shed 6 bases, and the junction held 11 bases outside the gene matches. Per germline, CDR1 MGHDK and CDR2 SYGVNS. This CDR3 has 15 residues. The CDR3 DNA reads TGTGCCAGCAGCCCTTGGACAGGGGTATTCGATGGCTACACCTTC. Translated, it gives CASSPWTGVFDGYTF.